The clone carrying this T cell receptor (beta chain) occurred once. Its antigen is currently unknown. This record belongs to a study of cytomegalovirus exposure and HLA in healthy donors. Study-wide background: Earlier, about 179 million T cells were analyzed, and about 100 million unique TCR beta sequences were found among them. Overall study findings and caveats: In all likelihood, a cluster of highly shared sequence variants was a sequencing artifact. In a later analysis, at a false discovery rate of 0.05, approximately 16,000 TCR beta sequences were associated with HLA alleles. Prediction of most subjects' HLA-A and HLA-B alleles by TCR beta sequences was reportedly accurate.

PCR amplification relied on 60 Vbeta primers (plus 13 Jbeta primers). The assay was immunoSEQ multiplex PCR, and TCRdb's table has in-frame clones only and misses some. Among about 93,000 clones listed, over 75% were seen once. J gave up 5 bases and V 4 bases, and 5 bases lay outside the gene matches. CDR1 and CDR2 (germline): SEHNR, FQNEAQ (reference sequence). This CDR3 comprises 15 residues. V usage is TRBV7-9 and J usage is TRBJ2-2; 9 positions match TRBD2. The TCR originated in a man aged 25 to 40 in good health and CMV-seronegative. Specimen: PBMCs. The CDR3 is CASSSLAGRTGELFF. The CDR3, as DNA: TGTGCCAGCAGCTCTCTAGCGGGGAGGACCGGGGAGCTGTTTTTT. The complete variable domain, with remaining parts taken from reference TRBV7-9 and TRBJ2-2, reads DTGVSQNPRHKITKRGQNVTFRCDPISEHNRLYWYRQTLGQGPEFLTYFQNEAQLEKSRLLSDRFSAERPKGSFSTLEIQRTEQGDSAMYLCASSSLAGRTGELFFGEGSRLTVL.